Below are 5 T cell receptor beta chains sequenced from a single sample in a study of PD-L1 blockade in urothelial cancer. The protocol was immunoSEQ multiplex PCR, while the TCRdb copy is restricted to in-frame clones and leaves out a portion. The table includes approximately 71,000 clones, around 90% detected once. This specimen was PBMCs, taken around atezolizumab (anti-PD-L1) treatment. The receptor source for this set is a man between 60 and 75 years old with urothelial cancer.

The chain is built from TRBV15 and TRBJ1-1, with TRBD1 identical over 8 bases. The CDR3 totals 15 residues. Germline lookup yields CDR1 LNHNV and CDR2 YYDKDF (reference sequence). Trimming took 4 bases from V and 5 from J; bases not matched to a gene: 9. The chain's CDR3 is CATSTPGQAETEAFF. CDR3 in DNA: TGTGCCACCAGCACCCCGGGACAGGCAGAAACTGAAGCTTTCTTT.

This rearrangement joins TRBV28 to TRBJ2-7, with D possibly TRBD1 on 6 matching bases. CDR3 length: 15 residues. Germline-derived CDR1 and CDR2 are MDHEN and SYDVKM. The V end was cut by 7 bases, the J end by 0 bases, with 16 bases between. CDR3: CASTEVRGSSYEQYF. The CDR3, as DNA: TGTGCCAGCACCGAAGTGAGGGGGAGCTCCTACGAGCAGTACTTC.

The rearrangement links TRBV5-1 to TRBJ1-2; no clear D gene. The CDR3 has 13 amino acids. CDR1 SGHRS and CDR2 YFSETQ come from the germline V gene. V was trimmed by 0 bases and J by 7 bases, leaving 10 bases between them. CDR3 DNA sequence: TGCGCCAGCAGCTTGGACATTTCAAGTGGCTACACCTTC. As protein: CASSLDISSGYTF.

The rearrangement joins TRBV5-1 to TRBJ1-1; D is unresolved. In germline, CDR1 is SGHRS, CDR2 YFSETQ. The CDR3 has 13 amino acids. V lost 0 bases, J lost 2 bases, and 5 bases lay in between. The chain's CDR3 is CASSLGVNTEAFF. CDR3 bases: TGCGCCAGCAGCTTGGGAGTAAACACTGAAGCTTTCTTT.

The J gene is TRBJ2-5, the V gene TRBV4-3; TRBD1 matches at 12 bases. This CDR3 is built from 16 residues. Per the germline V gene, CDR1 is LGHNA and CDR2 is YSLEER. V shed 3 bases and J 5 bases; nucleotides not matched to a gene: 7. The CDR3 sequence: CASSHTGTGGLETQYF. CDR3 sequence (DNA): TGCGCCAGCAGCCATACCGGGACAGGGGGCCTGGAGACCCAGTACTTC.